This TCR beta chain was sequenced in a study of blood T cell repertoires in COVID-19. Overall study: Material from acute and convalescent COVID-19 was sourced from the United States, Italy and Spain. In each case, the material was cDNA or gDNA derived from T cells, B-cell-depleted T cells, or PBMCs.

The CDR3 extends over 13 amino acids. V shed 0 bases and J shed 5 bases, with 6 bases lying between them. The V gene's germline CDR1 is SGHRS and CDR2 YFSETQ. Per the original methods: Reference gene primer amplification gave nucleated cell count estimates. TCRdb's table, derived via immunoSEQ multiplex PCR, lists solely in-frame clones and lacks some. The V and J calls and clone size come from that table; D and trimming were worked out from the DNA. The sample lists about 110,000 clones, around nine tenths occurring once. This clone was counted a few times. The chain employs TRBV5-1 and TRBJ1-5; D unresolved. The receptor comes from a woman aged 50 to 60 with active or convalescent COVID-19. The sample consisted of peripheral blood. The CDR3 coding sequence is TGCGCCAGCAGCTTGGTCCCTGATCAGCCCCAGCATTTT. Amino acid sequence: CASSLVPDQPQHF.